Below, 6 T cell receptor beta chains from the same sample are listed, as sequenced in a study of cytomegalovirus exposure and HLA in healthy donors. Libraries were prepared by immunoSEQ multiplex PCR; TCRdb keeps only in-frame clonotypes and omits some of them. The table lists hundreds of thousands of clones, about nine tenths of them singletons. Sequencing input: PBMCs. The origin of the receptors is a woman between 18 and 29 years old in good health and CMV-seropositive.

The chain combines TRBV5-4 with TRBJ1-4, with D possibly being TRBD1 (5 bases). V was clipped by 0 bases and J by 5 bases, with 11 bases between them. Germline lookup yields CDR1 SGHNT and CDR2 YYREEE (reference sequence). This CDR3 is built from 15 residues. CDR3 in DNA: TGTGCCAGCAGCTTGGAGGCAGGGAGGAATGAAAAACTGTTTTTT. It is translated as CASSLEAGRNEKLFF.

With regard to this clone: Different DNA sequences within this sample yield the same CDR3. This rearrangement joins TRBV2 to TRBJ2-3, with 8 bases identical to TRBD2. The CDR3 extends over 15 amino acids. Germline V gives CDR1 SNHLY, CDR2 FYNNEI. Trimming took 1 base from V and 0 from J; bases not matched to a gene: 0. Here the CDR3 DNA reads TGTGCCAGCAGTGAAGGACTAGCGAGCACAGATACGCAGTATTTT. Translating it yields CASSEGLASTDTQYF. The variable domain in full, with the rest retrieved from reference TRBV2 and TRBJ2-3, is EPEVTQTPSHQVTQMGQEVILRCVPISNHLYFYWYRQILGQKVEFLVSFYNNEISEKSEIFDDQFSVERPDGSNFTLKIRSTKLEDSAMYFCASSEGLASTDTQYFGPGTRLTVL.

A word on this clone: Additional DNA sequences in this sample encode the identical CDR3. The V and J genes are TRBV5-1 and TRBJ2-7, with D unresolved. The germline CDR1 and CDR2 sequences are SGHRS and YFSETQ. V gave up 4 bases and J gave up 4 bases, with 9 bases separating them. There are 12 residues in the CDR3. The chain's CDR3 is CASSLTGYEQYF. The CDR3 bases are TGCGCCAGCAGCCTGACCGGGTACGAGCAGTACTTC.

This clone was detected only a few times. The rearrangement links TRBV14 to TRBJ1-2; perhaps TRBD1 as D (5 bases). This CDR3 comprises 15 residues. V was shortened by 4 bases and J by 8 bases, with 20 bases between the two germline ends. The germline gives CDR1 SGHDN, CDR2 FVKESK. The chain's CDR3 is CASSRLLGRDQGYTF. The CDR3, as DNA: TGTGCCAGCAGCCGACTACTCGGGAGGGACCAAGGCTACACCTTC.

This chain joins TRBV15 and TRBJ2-5, with D possibly matching TRBD2 (5 bases). Trimming took 0 bases from V and 2 from J, leaving 10 bases between them. The germline gives CDR1 LNHNV, CDR2 YYDKDF (reference sequence). The CDR3 is made up of 15 amino acids. CDR3 coding DNA: TGTGCCACCAGCAGAGATCGAGAGGGACAAGAGACCCAGTACTTC. Protein product: CATSRDREGQETQYF.

The chain carries TRBV19 and TRBJ2-1; 8 bases align to TRBD2. CDR1 LNHDA and CDR2 SQIVND come from the germline V gene (reference sequence). V lost 6 bases, J lost 6 bases, and 10 bases stayed unmatched. The CDR3 has 15 amino acids. In nucleotides, the CDR3 is TGTGCCAGTAGCCTAGCGGGTGCCGCGGTCAATGAGCAGTTCTTC. This translates into CASSLAGAAVNEQFF.